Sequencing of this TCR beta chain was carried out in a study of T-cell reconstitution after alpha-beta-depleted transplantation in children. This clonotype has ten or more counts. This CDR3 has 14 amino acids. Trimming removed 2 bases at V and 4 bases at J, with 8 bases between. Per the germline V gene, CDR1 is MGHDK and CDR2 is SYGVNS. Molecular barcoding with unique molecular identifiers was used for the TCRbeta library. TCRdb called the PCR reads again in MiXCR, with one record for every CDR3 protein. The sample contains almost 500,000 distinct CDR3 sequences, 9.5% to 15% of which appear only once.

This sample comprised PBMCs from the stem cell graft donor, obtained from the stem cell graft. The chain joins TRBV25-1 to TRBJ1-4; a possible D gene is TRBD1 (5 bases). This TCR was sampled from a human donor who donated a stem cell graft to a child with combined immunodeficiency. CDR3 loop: CASSEGGYNEKLFF. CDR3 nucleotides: TGTGCCAGCAGTGAAGGGGGTTATAATGAAAAACTGTTTTTT.